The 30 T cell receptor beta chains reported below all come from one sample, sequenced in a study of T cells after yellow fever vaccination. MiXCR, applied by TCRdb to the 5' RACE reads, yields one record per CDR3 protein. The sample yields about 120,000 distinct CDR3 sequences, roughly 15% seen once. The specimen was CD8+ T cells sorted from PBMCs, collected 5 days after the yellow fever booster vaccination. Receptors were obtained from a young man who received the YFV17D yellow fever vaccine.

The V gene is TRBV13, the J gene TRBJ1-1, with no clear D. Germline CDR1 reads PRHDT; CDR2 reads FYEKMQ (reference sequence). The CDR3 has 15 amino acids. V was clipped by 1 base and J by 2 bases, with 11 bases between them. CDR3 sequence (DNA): TGTGCCAGCAGCTTAGCAAGAGCGGGTAACACTGAAGCTTTCTTT. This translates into CASSLARAGNTEAFF.

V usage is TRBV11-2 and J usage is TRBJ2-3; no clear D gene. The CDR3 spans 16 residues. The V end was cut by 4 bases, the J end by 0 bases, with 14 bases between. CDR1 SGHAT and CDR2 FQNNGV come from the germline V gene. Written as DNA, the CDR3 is TGTGCCAGCAGCTCCTTCTTAGCATCCAGCACAGATACGCAGTATTTT. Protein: CASSSFLASSTDTQYF.

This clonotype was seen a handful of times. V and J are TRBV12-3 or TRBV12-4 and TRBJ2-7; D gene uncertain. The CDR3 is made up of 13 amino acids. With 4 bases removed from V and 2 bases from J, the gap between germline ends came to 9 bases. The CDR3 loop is CASSSGSAYEQYV. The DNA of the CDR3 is TGTGCCAGCAGTTCAGGATCGGCCTACGAGCAGTACGTC.

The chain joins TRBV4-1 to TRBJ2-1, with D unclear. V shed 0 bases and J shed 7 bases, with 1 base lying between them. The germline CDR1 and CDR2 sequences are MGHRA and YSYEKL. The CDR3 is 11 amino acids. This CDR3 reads CASSQENEQFF. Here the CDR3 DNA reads TGCGCCAGCAGCCAAGAGAATGAGCAGTTCTTC.

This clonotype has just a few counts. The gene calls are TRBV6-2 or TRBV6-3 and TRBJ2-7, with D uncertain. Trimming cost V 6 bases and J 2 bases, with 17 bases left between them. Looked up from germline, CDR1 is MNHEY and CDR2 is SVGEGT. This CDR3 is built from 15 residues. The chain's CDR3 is CASSWGSTVTYEQYV. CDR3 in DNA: TGTGCCAGCAGCTGGGGATCCACAGTGACCTACGAGCAGTACGTC.

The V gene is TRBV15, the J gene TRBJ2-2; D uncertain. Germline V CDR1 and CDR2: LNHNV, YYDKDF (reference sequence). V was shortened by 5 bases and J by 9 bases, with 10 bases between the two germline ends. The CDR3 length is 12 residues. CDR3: CATSPPGRELFF. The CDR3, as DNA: TGTGCCACCAGCCCGCCAGGCCGGGAGCTGTTTTTT.

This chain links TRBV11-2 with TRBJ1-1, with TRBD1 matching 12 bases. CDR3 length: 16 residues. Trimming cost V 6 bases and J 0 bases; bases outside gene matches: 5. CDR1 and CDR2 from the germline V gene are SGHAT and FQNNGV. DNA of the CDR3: TGTGCCAGCAGGGGGACAGGGGGCAAGCTGAACACTGAAGCTTTCTTT. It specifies CASRGTGGKLNTEAFF. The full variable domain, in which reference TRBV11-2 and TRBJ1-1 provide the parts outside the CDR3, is EAGVAQSPRYKIIEKRQSVAFWCNPISGHATLYWYQQILGQGPKLLIQFQNNGVVDDSQLPKDRFSAERLKGVDSTLKIQPAKLEDSAVYLCASRGTGGKLNTEAFFGQGTRLTVV.

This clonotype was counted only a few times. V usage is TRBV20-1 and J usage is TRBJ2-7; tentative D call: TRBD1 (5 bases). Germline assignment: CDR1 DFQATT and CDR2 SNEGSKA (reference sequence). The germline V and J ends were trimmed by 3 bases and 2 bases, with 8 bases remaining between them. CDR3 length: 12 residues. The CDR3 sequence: CSARVRAYEQYV. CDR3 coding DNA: TGCAGTGCTAGGGTCAGGGCCTACGAGCAGTACGTC.

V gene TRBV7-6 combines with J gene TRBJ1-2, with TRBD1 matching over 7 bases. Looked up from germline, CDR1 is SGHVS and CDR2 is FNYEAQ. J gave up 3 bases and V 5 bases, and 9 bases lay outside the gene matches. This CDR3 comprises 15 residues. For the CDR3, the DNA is TGTGCCAGCAGCACATTCAGGGGGAAGGACTATGGCTACACCTTC. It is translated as CASSTFRGKDYGYTF.

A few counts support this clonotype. The CDR3 DNA reads as TGTGCCAGCAGCTTTCAGGGATCCTACGAGCAGTACGTC. This translates into CASSFQGSYEQYV. This chain links TRBV5-4 with TRBJ2-7, with D possibly TRBD1 on 5 matching bases. The CDR3 is 13 residues long. V was cut by 2 bases and J by 1 base, with 7 bases left in between. CDR1 and CDR2 (germline): SGHNT, YYREEE (reference sequence).

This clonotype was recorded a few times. This CDR3 is CASSLVGEPSTDTQYF. The CDR3 DNA follows: TGTGCCAGCAGCTTAGTTGGGGAACCGAGCACAGATACGCAGTATTTT. The chain is built from TRBV7-9 and TRBJ2-3; no clear D. CDR3 size: 16 residues. Germline CDR1 is SEHNR and CDR2 is FQNEAQ (reference sequence). With 1 base removed from V and 0 bases from J, the gap between germline ends came to 11 bases.

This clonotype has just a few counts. The CDR3 sequence: CSLRLAATDTQYF. The CDR3 nucleotides are TGCAGCCTGAGACTAGCGGCCACAGATACGCAGTATTTT. The chain links TRBV29-1 to TRBJ2-3; 9 nucleotides agree with TRBD2. The germline gives CDR1 SQVTM, CDR2 ANQGSEA. The ends lost 8 bases at V and 2 bases at J; junction bases unmatched: 5. The CDR3 sequence is 13 residues long.

The CDR3 here is CASGRREQYF. The CDR3 DNA is TGTGCCAGCGGCCGACGTGAGCAGTACTTC. The chain links TRBV5-6 to TRBJ2-7; no firm D call. Trimming cost V 7 bases and J 7 bases, with 9 bases left between them. The CDR3 runs to 10 residues. The V gene's germline CDR1 is SGHDT and CDR2 YYEEEE.

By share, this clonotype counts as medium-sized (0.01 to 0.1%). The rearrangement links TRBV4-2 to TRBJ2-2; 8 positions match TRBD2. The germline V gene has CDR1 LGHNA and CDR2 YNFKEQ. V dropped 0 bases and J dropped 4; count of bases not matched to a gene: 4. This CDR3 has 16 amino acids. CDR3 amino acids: CASSQDPGGATGELFF. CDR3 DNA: TGTGCCAGCAGCCAAGATCCGGGGGGGGCCACCGGGGAGCTGTTTTTT.

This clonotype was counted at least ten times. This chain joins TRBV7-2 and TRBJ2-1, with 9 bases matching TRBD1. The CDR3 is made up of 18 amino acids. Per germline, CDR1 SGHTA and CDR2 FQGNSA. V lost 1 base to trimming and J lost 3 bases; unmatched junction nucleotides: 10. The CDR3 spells CASSLVATGTGNYNEQFF. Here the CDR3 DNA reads TGTGCCAGCAGCTTAGTAGCTACCGGGACAGGGAACTACAATGAGCAGTTCTTC.

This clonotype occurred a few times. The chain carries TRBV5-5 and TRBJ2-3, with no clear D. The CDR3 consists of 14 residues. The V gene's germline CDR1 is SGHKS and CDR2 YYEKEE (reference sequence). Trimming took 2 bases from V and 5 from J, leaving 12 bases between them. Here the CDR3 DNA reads TGTGCCAGCAGCTTTGGCCCCCCGGGAGATACGCAGTATTTT. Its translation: CASSFGPPGDTQYF.

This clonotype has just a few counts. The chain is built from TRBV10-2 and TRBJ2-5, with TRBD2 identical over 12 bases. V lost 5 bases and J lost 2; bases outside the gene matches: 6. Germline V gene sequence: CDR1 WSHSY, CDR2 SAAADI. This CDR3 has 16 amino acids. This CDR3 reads CASSILAGGSQETQYF. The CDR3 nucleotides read TGCGCCAGCAGTATTCTAGCGGGGGGGTCTCAAGAGACCCAGTACTTC.

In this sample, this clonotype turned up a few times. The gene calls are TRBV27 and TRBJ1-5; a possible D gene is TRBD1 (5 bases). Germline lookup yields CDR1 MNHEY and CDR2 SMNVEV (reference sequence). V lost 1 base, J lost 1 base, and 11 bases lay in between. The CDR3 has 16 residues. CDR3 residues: CASSLLSGHSNQPQHF. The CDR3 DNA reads TGTGCCAGCAGTTTATTGTCGGGGCACAGCAATCAGCCCCAGCATTTT.

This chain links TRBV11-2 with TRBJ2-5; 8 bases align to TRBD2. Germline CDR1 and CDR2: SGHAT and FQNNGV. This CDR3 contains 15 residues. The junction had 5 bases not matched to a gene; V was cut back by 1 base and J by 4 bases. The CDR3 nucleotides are TGTGCCAGCAGCTTAGGTCCCGGGGGGGGAGAGACCCAGTACTTC. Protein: CASSLGPGGGETQYF.

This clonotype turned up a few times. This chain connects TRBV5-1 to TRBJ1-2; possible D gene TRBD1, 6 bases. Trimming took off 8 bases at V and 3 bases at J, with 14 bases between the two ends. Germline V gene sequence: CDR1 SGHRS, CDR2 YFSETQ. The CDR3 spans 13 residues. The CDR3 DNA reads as TGCGCCAGTGCCCAGGACAGCTACTATGGCTACACCTTC. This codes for CASAQDSYYGYTF. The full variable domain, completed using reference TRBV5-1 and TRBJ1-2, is KAGVTQTPRYLIKTRGQQVTLSCSPISGHRSVSWYQQTPGQGLQFLFEYFSETQRNKGNFPGRFSGRQFSNSRSEMNVSTLELGDSALYLCASAQDSYYGYTFGSGTRLTVV.

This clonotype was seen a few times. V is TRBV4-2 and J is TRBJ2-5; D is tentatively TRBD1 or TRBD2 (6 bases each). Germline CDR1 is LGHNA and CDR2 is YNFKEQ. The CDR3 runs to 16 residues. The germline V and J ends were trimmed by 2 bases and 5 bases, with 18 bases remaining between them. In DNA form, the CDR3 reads TGTGCCAGCAGCCAAATGACAGGAGGGCGAGGGGAGACCCAGTACTTC. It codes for CASSQMTGGRGETQYF.

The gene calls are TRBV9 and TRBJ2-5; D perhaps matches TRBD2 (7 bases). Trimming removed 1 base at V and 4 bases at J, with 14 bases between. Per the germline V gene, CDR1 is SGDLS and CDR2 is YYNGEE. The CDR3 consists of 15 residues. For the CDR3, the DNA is TGTGCCAGCAGCGTAAGTGGGGGGGCCGGAGAGACCCAGTACTTC. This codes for CASSVSGGAGETQYF.

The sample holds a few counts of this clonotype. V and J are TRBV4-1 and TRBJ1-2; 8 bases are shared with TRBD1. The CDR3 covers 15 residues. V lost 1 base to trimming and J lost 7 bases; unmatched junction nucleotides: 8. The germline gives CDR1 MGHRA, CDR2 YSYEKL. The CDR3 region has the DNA TGCGCCAGCAGCCAAGCAATCCAGGGGGCTTTTGGCTACACCTTC. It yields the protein CASSQAIQGAFGYTF.

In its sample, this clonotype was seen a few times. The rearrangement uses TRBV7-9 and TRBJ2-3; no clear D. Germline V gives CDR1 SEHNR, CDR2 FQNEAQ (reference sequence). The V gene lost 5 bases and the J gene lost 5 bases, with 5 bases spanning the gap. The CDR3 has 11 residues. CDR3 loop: CASSEKDTQYF. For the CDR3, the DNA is TGTGCCAGCAGCGAAAAAGATACGCAGTATTTT. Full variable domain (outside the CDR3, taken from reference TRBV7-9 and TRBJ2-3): DTGVSQNPRHKITKRGQNVTFRCDPISEHNRLYWYRQTLGQGPEFLTYFQNEAQLEKSRLLSDRFSAERPKGSFSTLEIQRTEQGDSAMYLCASSEKDTQYFGPGTRLTVL.

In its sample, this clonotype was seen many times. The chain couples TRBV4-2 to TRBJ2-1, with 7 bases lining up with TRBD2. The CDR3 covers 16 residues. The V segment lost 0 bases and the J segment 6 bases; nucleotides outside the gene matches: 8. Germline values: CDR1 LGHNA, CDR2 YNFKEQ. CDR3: CASSQDADGGFNEQFF. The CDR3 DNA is TGTGCCAGCAGCCAAGATGCAGACGGGGGGTTCAATGAGCAGTTCTTC.

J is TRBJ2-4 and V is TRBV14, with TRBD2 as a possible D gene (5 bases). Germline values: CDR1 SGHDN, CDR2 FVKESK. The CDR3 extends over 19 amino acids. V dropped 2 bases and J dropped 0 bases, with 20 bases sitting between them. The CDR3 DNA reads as TGTGCCAGCAGCCAATCGAGGCGGGCAGGAGGTCTAGCCAAAAACATTCAGTACTTC. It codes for CASSQSRRAGGLAKNIQYF.

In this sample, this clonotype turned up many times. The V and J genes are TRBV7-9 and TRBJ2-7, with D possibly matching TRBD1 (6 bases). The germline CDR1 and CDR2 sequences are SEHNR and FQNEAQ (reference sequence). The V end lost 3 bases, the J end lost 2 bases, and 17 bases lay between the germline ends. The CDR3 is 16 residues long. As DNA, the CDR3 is TGTGCCAGCAGCTTCGCTGCAACAGGGAACACCTACGAGCAGTACTTC. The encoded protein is CASSFAATGNTYEQYF.

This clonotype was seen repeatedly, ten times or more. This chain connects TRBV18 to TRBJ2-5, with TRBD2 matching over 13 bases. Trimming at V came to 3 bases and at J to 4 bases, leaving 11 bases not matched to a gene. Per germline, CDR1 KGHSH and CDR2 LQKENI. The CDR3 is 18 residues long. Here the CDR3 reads CASSPPGLAGDSLETQYF. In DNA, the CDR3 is TGTGCCAGCTCACCGCCAGGACTAGCGGGGGACAGTCTAGAGACCCAGTACTTC.

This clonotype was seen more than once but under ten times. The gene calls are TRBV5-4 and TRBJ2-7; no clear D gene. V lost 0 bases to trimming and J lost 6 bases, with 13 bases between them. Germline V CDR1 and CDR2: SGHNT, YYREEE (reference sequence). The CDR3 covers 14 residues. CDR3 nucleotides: TGTGCCAGCAGCTTGGGCTGGGGTGAGTTCGAGCAGTACTTC. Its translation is CASSLGWGEFEQYF.

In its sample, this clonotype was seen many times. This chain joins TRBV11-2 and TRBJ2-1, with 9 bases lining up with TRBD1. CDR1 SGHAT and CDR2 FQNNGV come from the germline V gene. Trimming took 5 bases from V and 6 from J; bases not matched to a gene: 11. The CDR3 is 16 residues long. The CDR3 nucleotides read TGTGCCAGCAGCCCAGGCCCCGGGACAGGGCTCAATGAGCAGTTCTTC. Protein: CASSPGPGTGLNEQFF.